The sequence of this T cell receptor (beta chain) was determined in a study of identical twins. Study-wide results and limits: Monozygotic twin pairs showed more out-of-frame TCR alpha sharing than models estimated. Because invariant MAIT and iNKT cells could be present, zero-insertion analyses could be partly confounded.

There are a few counts of this clonotype. The antigen remains undetermined. V lost 1 base and J lost 0, with 8 bases in between. This CDR3 has 15 amino acids. CDR1 is KGHDR, CDR2 SFDVKD, per germline. TCRdb re-derived calls from the 5' RACE reads in MiXCR, one entry per CDR3 protein. The sample comprises roughly 250,000 distinct CDR3 sequences, over 13% of which are singletons, and 7% to 9.5% rests with the top ten. The sequence derives from a woman between 18 and 29 years old in good health. The specimen was memory (CD45RO+) T cells sorted from blood. The V call is TRBV24-1, the J call TRBJ1-1; D is unclear. In DNA form, the CDR3 reads TGTGCCACCAGTGATTTTCGGCACCTGAACACTGAAGCTTTCTTT. Amino acids: CATSDFRHLNTEAFF.